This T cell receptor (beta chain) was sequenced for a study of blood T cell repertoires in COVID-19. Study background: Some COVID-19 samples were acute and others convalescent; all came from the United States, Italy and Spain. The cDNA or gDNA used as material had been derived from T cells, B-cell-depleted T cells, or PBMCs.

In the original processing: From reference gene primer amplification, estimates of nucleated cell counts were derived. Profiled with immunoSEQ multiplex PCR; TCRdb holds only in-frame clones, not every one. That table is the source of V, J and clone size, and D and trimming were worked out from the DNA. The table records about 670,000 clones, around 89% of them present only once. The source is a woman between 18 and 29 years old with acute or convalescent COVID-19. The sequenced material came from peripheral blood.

CDR3 coding DNA: TGCGCCAGCAGCATGGGACAGGGGAACACCGGGGAGCTGTTTTTT. Its protein product is CASSMGQGNTGELFF. The rearrangement uses TRBV5-1 and TRBJ2-2; 9 bases are a match to TRBD1. V was clipped by 4 bases and J by 1 base; unmatched bases: 2. The CDR3 consists of 15 residues. Per the germline V gene, CDR1 is SGHRS and CDR2 is YFSETQ.